Shown below are 26 T cell receptor beta chains from a single sample sequenced in a study of blood T cell repertoires in COVID-19. Profiled with immunoSEQ multiplex PCR; TCRdb holds only in-frame clones, not every one. Here the sample spans 200,000 to 250,000 clones, 86% being singletons. The sequenced sample was PBMCs or T cells enriched from blood (not recorded which). Receptors were obtained from a woman under 40 who had been exposed to COVID-19.

This chain links TRBV5-6 with TRBJ2-5; 10 positions match TRBD1. V was clipped by 7 bases and J by 3 bases; unmatched bases: 3. The CDR3 has 13 residues. Germline CDR1 reads SGHDT; CDR2 reads YYEEEE. The DNA for the CDR3 is TGTGCCAGCGGACAGGGGGTTGAAGAGACCCAGTACTTC. This codes for CASGQGVEETQYF.

This clone was recorded only once. The V gene is TRBV15, the J gene TRBJ1-4; tentatively, D is TRBD1 (5 bases). V was clipped by 3 bases and J by 12 bases, with 23 bases between them. The germline V gene encodes CDR1 LNHNV and CDR2 YYDKDF (reference sequence). CDR3 length equals 16 residues. In nucleotides, the CDR3 is TGTGCCACCAGCAGTGTGGGGGGACCCTTATGGGAAGAACTGTTTTTT. This gives the protein CATSSVGGPLWEELFF.

The chain is built from TRBV10-3 and TRBJ2-5; TRBD1 agrees at 8 bases. The V segment lost 6 bases and the J segment 3 bases; nucleotides outside the gene matches: 6. The length of the CDR3 is 14 residues. Germline V gives CDR1 ENHRY, CDR2 SYGVKD. CDR3 amino acids: CAIRKQGVEETQYF. The CDR3 nucleotides read TGTGCCATCAGGAAACAGGGGGTTGAAGAGACCCAGTACTTC.

The CDR3 reads CASSEAQGQITEAFF. The DNA for the CDR3 is TGTGCCAGCAGTGAAGCTCAGGGCCAGATCACTGAAGCTTTCTTT. The rearrangement uses TRBV6-1 and TRBJ1-1; D is perhaps TRBD1 (5 bases). CDR3 length: 15 amino acids. Germline V gene lookup returns CDR1 MNHNS and CDR2 SASEGT. V was pared by 0 bases and J by 4 bases, with 12 bases between.

This chain links TRBV9 with TRBJ2-1, with 8 bases that match TRBD1. The CDR3 runs to 15 residues. Germline CDR1 and CDR2: SGDLS and YYNGEE. V lost 2 bases, J lost 2 bases, and 3 bases stayed unmatched. In DNA, the CDR3 is TGTGCCAGCAGCGTTGGACAGGGAGCCTACAATGAGCAGTTCTTC. Translation: CASSVGQGAYNEQFF.

CDR3 bases: TGTGCCAGTAGTATAGGGACTGTCCAACCGTACAATGAGCAGTTCTTC. It is translated as CASSIGTVQPYNEQFF. The chain is built from TRBV19 and TRBJ2-1; tentative D call: TRBD2 (5 bases). Trimming removed 1 base at V and 4 bases at J, with 14 bases between. Germline values: CDR1 LNHDA, CDR2 SQIVND (reference sequence). This CDR3 contains 16 residues.

The chain recombines TRBV4-1 with TRBJ1-1; no clear D. V gave up 1 base and J gave up 6 bases, with 12 bases separating them. The CDR3 extends over 14 amino acids. Germline V gene lookup returns CDR1 MGHRA and CDR2 YSYEKL. The chain's CDR3 is CASSQVEGSAEAFF. The CDR3 nucleotides read TGCGCCAGCAGCCAAGTGGAGGGATCCGCTGAAGCTTTCTTT.

The gene calls are TRBV6-5 and TRBJ1-5; weak D call: TRBD1 (6 bases). The CDR3 totals 14 residues. V shed 0 bases and J shed 5 bases, with 8 bases lying between them. In germline, CDR1 is MNHEY, CDR2 SVGAGI. The chain's CDR3 is CASSYSHRDQPQHF. The CDR3 coding sequence is TGTGCCAGCAGTTACTCGCACAGGGATCAGCCCCAGCATTTT.

The CDR3 DNA is TGTGCCAGTAGTATGGGAAACAGGTACAATGAGCAGTTCTTC. This encodes CASSMGNRYNEQFF. The chain uses TRBV19 and TRBJ2-1, with D possibly TRBD1 on 5 matching bases. Deletions cut 3 bases from V and 4 bases from J, with 10 bases between. The CDR3 runs to 14 residues. The germline V gene encodes CDR1 LNHDA and CDR2 SQIVND (reference sequence).

The CDR3 here is CASTGTGQGLAGTGELFF. The CDR3 DNA reads as TGTGCCAGTACGGGGACAGGGCAAGGGCTCGCCGGCACCGGGGAGCTGTTTTTT. The J gene is TRBJ2-2, the V gene TRBV19; 9 nucleotides agree with TRBD1. This CDR3 contains 18 residues. V gave up 7 bases and J gave up 4 bases; unmatched junction bases: 16. Germline V gene lookup returns CDR1 LNHDA and CDR2 SQIVND (reference sequence). The full variable domain, rest sourced from reference TRBV19 and TRBJ2-2, is DGGITQSPKYLFRKEGQNVTLSCEQNLNHDAMYWYRQDPGQGLRLIYYSQIVNDFQKGDIAEGYSVSREKKESFPLTVTSAQKNPTAFYLCASTGTGQGLAGTGELFFGEGSRLTVL.

This clone was counted a few times. The chain is built from TRBV6-2 or TRBV6-3 and TRBJ1-4; 7 nucleotides agree with TRBD1. V lost 5 bases, J lost 0 bases, and 21 bases stayed unmatched. CDR3 length equals 21 residues. Germline lookup yields CDR1 MNHEY and CDR2 SVGEGT. The CDR3 reads CASSTLSLMTSGQTTNEKLFF. CDR3 DNA sequence: TGTGCCAGCAGTACCTTAAGTCTCATGACATCGGGACAGACAACTAATGAAAAACTGTTTTTT.

Comments on this clone: Additional DNA sequences in this sample encode the identical CDR3. The CDR3 sequence is CSVSDRGEQPQHF. DNA of the CDR3: TGCAGCGTTAGTGACAGGGGAGAACAGCCCCAGCATTTT. J is TRBJ1-5 and V is TRBV29-1; 8 bases line up with TRBD1. V shed 5 bases and J 7 bases; nucleotides not matched to a gene: 7. Germline lookup yields CDR1 SQVTM and CDR2 ANQGSEA. The CDR3 consists of 13 residues.

This rearrangement joins TRBV5-1 to TRBJ1-4; tentatively, D is TRBD1 (5 bases). The CDR3 has 14 residues. Germline CDR1 and CDR2: SGHRS and YFSETQ. The ends were cut back, 0 bases at V and 8 bases at J, with 11 bases in the middle. In DNA form, the CDR3 reads TGCGCCAGCAGCTTGGTACTTGGGGGGGAAAAACTGTTTTTT. Its protein is CASSLVLGGEKLFF. The full variable domain, in which reference TRBV5-1 and TRBJ1-4 provide the parts outside the CDR3, is KAGVTQTPRYLIKTRGQQVTLSCSPISGHRSVSWYQQTPGQGLQFLFEYFSETQRNKGNFPGRFSGRQFSNSRSEMNVSTLELGDSALYLCASSLVLGGEKLFFGSGTQLSVL.

The chain employs TRBV19 and TRBJ1-5, with 7 bases that match TRBD1. Trimming took 6 bases from V and 0 from J; bases not matched to a gene: 5. Germline CDR1 reads LNHDA; CDR2 reads SQIVND (reference sequence). The CDR3 extends over 15 amino acids. CDR3 protein: CASRPGQSSNQPQHF. CDR3 coding DNA: TGTGCCAGTAGACCGGGACAGTCTAGCAATCAGCCCCAGCATTTT.

Here the CDR3 reads CASSKPGLAKIETQYF. Here the CDR3 DNA reads TGCGCCAGCAGCAAGCCGGGACTAGCGAAGATCGAGACCCAGTACTTC. The chain uses TRBV5-1 and TRBJ2-5; 10 bases fit TRBD2. Trimming removed 4 bases from V and 5 bases from J; junction bases left unmatched: 11. This CDR3 is 16 amino acids long. CDR1 and CDR2 (germline): SGHRS, YFSETQ.

The V gene is TRBV7-9, the J gene TRBJ2-3, with 7 bases that match TRBD2. Germline values: CDR1 SEHNR, CDR2 FQNEAQ (reference sequence). Germline trimming cut 10 bases from V and 0 bases from J; bases unmatched to any gene: 10. The CDR3 is 15 amino acids. Here the CDR3 reads CATENSGGSTDTQYF. In nucleotides, the CDR3 is TGTGCCACCGAAAACTCGGGGGGTAGCACAGATACGCAGTATTTT.

The chain uses TRBV18 and TRBJ1-1; D possibly corresponds to TRBD1 (5 bases). This CDR3 contains 15 residues. The V gene's germline CDR1 is KGHSH and CDR2 LQKENI. The germline V and J ends were trimmed by 0 bases and 2 bases, with 10 bases remaining between them. The CDR3 sequence: CASSPPGGGNTEAFF. Written as DNA, the CDR3 is TGTGCCAGCTCACCACCGGGGGGAGGCAACACTGAAGCTTTCTTT.

V usage is TRBV6-6 and J usage is TRBJ1-2, with 10 nucleotides matching TRBD1. The germline gives CDR1 MNHNY, CDR2 SVGAGI (reference sequence). The CDR3 has 14 amino acids. With V trimmed by 6 bases and J by 6 bases, 7 bases remained unmatched. CDR3 sequence reads: CASSQRQGADGYTF. In DNA form, the CDR3 reads TGTGCCAGCAGCCAAAGACAGGGGGCAGATGGCTACACCTTC.

The chain combines TRBV3-1 (or the pseudogene TRBV3-2) with TRBJ2-7, with D tentatively TRBD2 (5 bases). The CDR3 extends over 14 amino acids. V was shortened by 4 bases and J by 2 bases, with 12 bases between the two germline ends. CDR1 is LGHDT and CDR2 is YNNKEL in the germline V gene (reference sequence). CDR3 bases: TGTGCCAGCAGCCCCAAGTACGGGGCCTACGAGCAGTACTTC. Its protein is CASSPKYGAYEQYF.

V gene TRBV27 combines with J gene TRBJ1-6; no clear D. Germline V gene data show CDR1 as MNHEY and CDR2 as SMNVEV (reference sequence). The V gene lost 6 bases and the J gene lost 7 bases, with 25 bases spanning the gap. The CDR3 is 18 residues long. CDR3 sequence reads: CASRNALRGIAPNSPLHF. The CDR3 DNA reads as TGTGCCAGCAGAAACGCCCTCCGGGGAATTGCTCCCAATTCACCCCTCCACTTT.

The rearrangement uses TRBV7-2 and TRBJ1-5; D is perhaps TRBD1 (5 bases). The germline V gene encodes CDR1 SGHTA and CDR2 FQGNSA. This CDR3 has 17 residues. The V gene lost 4 bases and the J gene lost 4 bases, with 20 bases spanning the gap. CDR3 coding DNA: TGTGCCAGCAGCTCGCCCACCAGAATCGCAGGGAATCAGCCCCAGCATTTT. The encoded protein is CASSSPTRIAGNQPQHF.

The chain recombines TRBV19 with TRBJ1-2; D not resolved. This CDR3 region has 14 residues. The V gene's germline CDR1 is LNHDA and CDR2 SQIVND (reference sequence). V was pared by 4 bases and J by 5 bases, with 14 bases between. This chain's CDR3 is CASSTGERWYGYTF. CDR3 DNA sequence: TGTGCCAGTAGTACTGGAGAGCGATGGTATGGCTACACCTTC.

This clone was seen a few times. The genes are TRBV7-2 and TRBJ1-4, with a possible D match to TRBD1 (6 bases). The ends were cut back, 1 base at V and 4 bases at J, with 19 bases in the middle. Germline CDR1 SGHTA, CDR2 FQGNSA. The CDR3 extends over 18 amino acids. The CDR3 region is CASSLGPTGSQGNEKLFF. CDR3 bases: TGTGCCAGCAGCTTAGGACCTACAGGGAGCCAGGGTAATGAAAAACTGTTTTTT.

The rearrangement links TRBV19 to TRBJ2-1; 14 bases align to TRBD2. This CDR3 has 18 amino acids. Per the germline V gene, CDR1 is LNHDA and CDR2 is SQIVND (reference sequence). Trimming took 4 bases from V and 0 from J; bases not matched to a gene: 5. This CDR3 reads CASSTRTSGGSSYNEQFF. The CDR3 nucleotides read TGTGCCAGTAGTACTCGGACTAGCGGGGGGAGCTCCTACAATGAGCAGTTCTTC.

J is TRBJ1-5 and V is TRBV7-2; possibly TRBD1 for D (6 bases). From germline, CDR1 is SGHTA and CDR2 FQGNSA. CDR3 length: 15 residues. V lost 4 bases, J lost 6 bases, and 16 bases lay in between. CDR3 coding DNA: TGTGCCAGCAGCTCCACCCGGGGGGGCACTCAGCCCCAGCATTTT. Its translation: CASSSTRGGTQPQHF. The complete variable domain, with remaining parts taken from reference TRBV7-2 and TRBJ1-5, reads GAGVSQSPSNKVTEKGKDVELRCDPISGHTALYWYRQSLGQGLEFLIYFQGNSAPDKSGLPSDRFSAERTGGSVSTLTIQRTQQEDSAVYLCASSSTRGGTQPQHFGDGTRLSIL.

This rearrangement joins TRBV2 to TRBJ1-5; TRBD1 is a possible D gene (6 bases). Germline CDR1 reads SNHLY; CDR2 reads FYNNEI. The V gene lost 1 base and the J gene lost 0 bases, with 13 bases spanning the gap. This CDR3 is 17 amino acids long. The CDR3 is CASSEGTAVYSNQPQHF. CDR3 bases: TGTGCCAGCAGTGAAGGGACAGCCGTTTATAGCAATCAGCCCCAGCATTTT.